These 28 T cell receptor beta chains came from one sample sequenced in a study of blood T cell repertoires in COVID-19. Measured with immunoSEQ multiplex PCR; TCRdb has only the in-frame clones, and not every one. This repertoire shows 150,000 to 200,000 clones, 75% to 90% found once; its top ten account for 4.4%. Sequenced material: PBMCs or T cells enriched from blood (not recorded which). These receptors were collected from a woman aged 45-60 years who had recovered from COVID-19.

V gene TRBV7-2 combines with J gene TRBJ1-5; D is perhaps TRBD1 (6 bases). Trimming took off 5 bases at V and 4 bases at J, with 12 bases between the two ends. This CDR3 has 14 residues. CDR1 is SGHTA, CDR2 FQGNSA, per germline. CDR3 nucleotide sequence: TGTGCCAGCAGCCCCAACAGGGCAAATCAGCCCCAGCATTTT. Protein sequence: CASSPNRANQPQHF.

The chain joins TRBV5-1 to TRBJ1-6; D remains ambiguous. The CDR3 is 14 residues long. Germline CDR1 is SGHRS and CDR2 is YFSETQ. V gave up 0 bases and J gave up 7 bases, with 8 bases separating them. The CDR3 region is CASSLGQRNSPLHF. The CDR3 DNA sequence: TGCGCCAGCAGCTTGGGACAAAGGAATTCACCCCTCCACTTT.

The V call is TRBV6-4, the J call TRBJ2-7; D is perhaps TRBD2 (6 bases). This CDR3 is 13 amino acids long. V was trimmed by 11 bases and J by 2 bases, leaving 16 bases between them. Germline CDR1 and CDR2: MRHNA and SNTAGT. CDR3 bases: TGTGCCTTTCAACTAGCCGGTACCTACGAGCAGTACGTC. Its translation is CAFQLAGTYEQYV.

This chain joins TRBV6-2 or TRBV6-3 and TRBJ1-4; TRBD1 aligns across 9 bases. V was clipped by 8 bases and J by 2 bases; unmatched bases: 6. The CDR3 consists of 15 residues. In germline, CDR1 is MNHEY, CDR2 SVGEGT. The CDR3 DNA reads TGTGCCAGCCGCCGCGGGACAGGGACTAATGAAAAACTGTTTTTT. Protein: CASRRGTGTNEKLFF.

This chain links TRBV3-1 (or the pseudogene TRBV3-2) with TRBJ2-7, with no clear D. This CDR3 region has 13 residues. Trimming stripped 4 bases from V and 1 base from J, with 8 bases between. Germline loops: CDR1 LGHDT, CDR2 YNNKEL (reference sequence). CDR3 bases: TGTGCCAGCAGCCGGGCAGGATCCTACGAGCAGTACGTC. This codes for CASSRAGSYEQYV.

The chain uses TRBV2 and TRBJ1-4, with TRBD1 matching over 11 bases. With V trimmed by 6 bases and J by 11 bases, 8 bases remained unmatched. Germline CDR1 and CDR2: SNHLY and FYNNEI. The CDR3 extends over 14 amino acids. CDR3 in DNA: TGTGCCAGCAGGGCCTCGGACAGGGGGCCCAAACTGTTTTTT. It codes for CASRASDRGPKLFF.

The chain employs TRBV6-5 and TRBJ1-6; no reliable D call. The CDR3 has 14 residues. Trimming shortened V by 2 bases and J by 6 bases, and 8 bases separated the two germline ends. Germline-derived CDR1 and CDR2 are MNHEY and SVGAGI. CDR3 amino acids: CASSYGPANSPLHF. For the CDR3, the DNA is TGTGCCAGCAGTTACGGGCCCGCTAATTCACCCCTCCACTTT.

This chain connects TRBV2 to TRBJ2-1; 8 nucleotides match TRBD2. V was pared by 4 bases and J by 10 bases, with 9 bases of the junction left unmatched. The CDR3 is 14 amino acids. CDR1 SNHLY and CDR2 FYNNEI come from the germline V gene. The CDR3 sequence is CASSASGTRDEQFF. The CDR3 DNA follows: TGTGCCAGCAGTGCCTCCGGGACTAGAGACGAGCAGTTCTTC.

The rearrangement links TRBV15 to TRBJ2-5; the D is unclear. Germline V gene data show CDR1 as LNHNV and CDR2 as YYDKDF (reference sequence). The V end lost 2 bases, the J end lost 3 bases, and 13 bases lay between the germline ends. This CDR3 is built from 15 residues. The CDR3 DNA is TGTGCCACCAGCAGATCCGGAACAGAGAAAGAGACCCAGTACTTC. Amino acid sequence: CATSRSGTEKETQYF.

The rearrangement joins TRBV7-2 to TRBJ2-5, with 10 bases identical to TRBD2. The CDR3 has 18 residues. V trimming: 2 bases; J trimming: 5 bases; junction bases outside the gene matches: 14. CDR1 and CDR2 (germline): SGHTA, FQGNSA. CDR3 DNA sequence: TGTGCCAGCAGCTTAAGGGGAATCCTAGCGGGAGTGGGGGAGACCCAGTACTTC. This gives the protein CASSLRGILAGVGETQYF.

In DNA form, the CDR3 reads TGTGCCAGCAGCGAAGGAGGGACAGGGGGCTATGGCTACACCTTC. As protein: CASSEGGTGGYGYTF. The chain joins TRBV7-9 to TRBJ1-2, with 11 bases identical to TRBD1. From germline, CDR1 is SEHNR and CDR2 FQNEAQ (reference sequence). The ends lost 5 bases at V and 4 bases at J; junction bases unmatched: 6. The CDR3 extends over 15 amino acids.

The chain is built from TRBV10-1 and TRBJ2-2; 8 bases are a match to TRBD2. Germline assignment: CDR1 WNHNN and CDR2 SYGVQD (reference sequence). CDR3 length: 13 amino acids. Trimming cost V 5 bases and J 7 bases; bases outside gene matches: 3. The CDR3 loop is CASSSLAGGELFF. The DNA of the CDR3 is TGCGCCAGCAGTTCTCTAGCGGGCGGGGAGCTGTTTTTT.

This chain's CDR3 is CASSLTPTTGLAKNIQYF. The CDR3 bases are TGTGCCAGCAGCTTAACCCCCACGACAGGCCTAGCCAAAAACATTCAGTACTTC. The rearrangement uses TRBV7-9 and TRBJ2-4, with D possibly TRBD1 on 6 matching bases. The germline V gene has CDR1 SEHNR and CDR2 FQNEAQ (reference sequence). Trimming took off 2 bases at V and 0 bases at J, with 17 bases between the two ends. The CDR3 is made up of 18 amino acids.

This clone was seen only once. CDR3: CASSWASHTEAFF. CDR3 coding DNA: TGTGCCAGCAGTTGGGCCAGCCACACTGAAGCTTTCTTT. The chain joins TRBV2 to TRBJ1-1; D gene ambiguous. Germline values: CDR1 SNHLY, CDR2 FYNNEI. CDR3 length: 13 amino acids. V lost 5 bases to trimming and J lost 3 bases, with 10 bases between them.

This clone was counted only a few times. V is TRBV18 and J is TRBJ1-5; 7 nucleotides agree with TRBD1. The CDR3 spans 15 residues. In germline, CDR1 is KGHSH, CDR2 LQKENI. V gave up 4 bases and J gave up 4 bases; unmatched junction bases: 7. Here the CDR3 reads CASSRASGGNQPQHF. The CDR3 bases are TGTGCCAGCTCACGCGCGTCAGGGGGTAATCAGCCCCAGCATTTT.

The gene calls are TRBV6-4 and TRBJ1-1; 7 bases agree with TRBD1. Germline V gene sequence: CDR1 MRHNA, CDR2 SNTAGT. The length of the CDR3 is 15 residues. After removal of 0 bases from V and 4 bases from J, the junction contained 5 bases not matched to a gene. In DNA, the CDR3 is TGTGCCAGCAGTGACTCGGTAGGGACAGTCACTGAAGCTTTCTTT. It is translated as CASSDSVGTVTEAFF.

The chain joins TRBV30 to TRBJ2-5; 14 positions match TRBD2. With 0 bases clipped from V and 8 bases from J, the junction kept 2 bases outside the gene matches. The CDR3 has 14 residues. The germline gives CDR1 GTSNPN, CDR2 SVGIG (reference sequence). Here the CDR3 reads CAWSVGLAGGTQYF. Written as DNA, the CDR3 is TGTGCCTGGAGTGTCGGACTAGCGGGGGGTACCCAGTACTTC.

This clone was observed once. The J gene is TRBJ1-6, the V gene TRBV13, with TRBD1 identical over 7 bases. The CDR3 has 14 residues. Per germline, CDR1 PRHDT and CDR2 FYEKMQ (reference sequence). V shed 5 bases and J 8 bases; nucleotides not matched to a gene: 6. CDR3 protein: CASSPRDSYSPLHF. The CDR3 DNA follows: TGTGCCAGCAGCCCCCGGGACAGTTATTCACCCCTCCACTTT.

The V call is TRBV6-5, the J call TRBJ2-2, with TRBD1 as a possible D gene (6 bases). The germline V gene has CDR1 MNHEY and CDR2 SVGAGI. The V gene lost 2 bases and the J gene lost 7 bases, with 11 bases spanning the gap. The CDR3 has 14 amino acids. CDR3 residues: CASSYAGVVGELFF. In DNA, the CDR3 is TGTGCCAGCAGTTACGCAGGGGTGGTCGGGGAGCTGTTTTTT.

This chain links TRBV6-5 with TRBJ2-7, with 7 bases fitting TRBD2. This CDR3 is built from 14 residues. The J segment lost 3 bases and the V segment lost 0 bases, leaving 2 bases of the junction unmatched. The germline CDR1 and CDR2 sequences are MNHEY and SVGAGI. CDR3 in DNA: TGTGCCAGCAGTTACTCGGGGGGGTTCTACGAGCAGTACGTC. This codes for CASSYSGGFYEQYV.

This chain connects TRBV21-1 to TRBJ2-1; TRBD2 is the table's D call, not checked against the DNA. TRBV21-1 counts as a pseudogene. The CDR3 loop spans 16 amino acids. CDR3 loop: CADWTSGASSYNEQFF. For the CDR3, the DNA is TGTGCCGACTGGACTAGCGGGGCCTCCTCCTACAATGAGCAGTTCTTC.

CDR3 sequence (DNA): TGTGCCAGCAGGCCCCGGACTAGCGGTGGGGAGCTGTTTTTT. Encoded protein: CASRPRTSGGELFF. The chain links TRBV11-3 to TRBJ2-2, with 10 bases that match TRBD2. The CDR3 contains 14 residues. J gave up 8 bases and V 6 bases, and 6 bases lay outside the gene matches. Germline V gene lookup returns CDR1 SGHNT and CDR2 YENEEA.

The rearrangement links TRBV19 to TRBJ1-5, with 7 bases aligning to TRBD1. Germline values: CDR1 LNHDA, CDR2 SQIVND (reference sequence). The CDR3 consists of 12 residues. Trimming at V came to 0 bases and at J to 15 bases, leaving 5 bases not matched to a gene. The CDR3 reads CASSIDQGVAHF. CDR3 DNA sequence: TGTGCCAGTAGTATAGATCAGGGGGTCGCGCATTTT.

The rearrangement uses TRBV10-1 and TRBJ1-5; D may be TRBD1 (5 bases). Trimming cost V 4 bases and J 8 bases, with 15 bases left between them. The CDR3 covers 14 residues. The V gene's germline CDR1 is WNHNN and CDR2 SYGVQD (reference sequence). The CDR3 sequence: CASSVWVGEKPQHF. The CDR3 DNA is TGCGCCAGCAGTGTTTGGGTAGGGGAAAAGCCCCAGCATTTT.

This sequence joins TRBV7-3 and TRBJ2-4; D not resolved. The V end was cut by 0 bases, the J end by 3 bases, with 12 bases between. This CDR3 region has 16 residues. From germline, CDR1 is SGHTA and CDR2 FQGTGA. CDR3 region: CASSLTAEFGKNIQYF. As DNA, the CDR3 is TGTGCCAGCAGCTTAACGGCTGAATTTGGCAAAAACATTCAGTACTTC.

This chain links TRBV6-5 with TRBJ1-5; D call uncertain. The ends were cut back, 0 bases at V and 9 bases at J, with 9 bases in the middle. The CDR3 length is 13 residues. CDR1 and CDR2 (germline): MNHEY, SVGAGI. The CDR3 sequence: CASSYSLEGPQHF. CDR3 in DNA: TGTGCCAGCAGTTACTCCCTCGAGGGGCCCCAGCATTTT.

The rearrangement joins TRBV5-1 to TRBJ1-4, with D unclear. Germline V gene sequence: CDR1 SGHRS, CDR2 YFSETQ. The CDR3 sequence is 13 residues long. The V end was cut by 9 bases, the J end by 3 bases, with 12 bases between. DNA for the CDR3: TGCGCCACCAGGCAGGCGCCTAATGAAAAACTGTTTTTT. It is translated as CATRQAPNEKLFF.

This chain joins TRBV21-1 and TRBJ1-2; the table assigns TRBD1, which was not confirmed against the DNA. TRBV21-1 is shown as a pseudogene. CDR3 length equals 19 residues. CDR3 DNA sequence: TGTGCCAGCAGCACTGGGGGGCCGGACAGGGGCTCGGCTAACTATGGCTACACCTTC. The encoded protein is CASSTGGPDRGSANYGYTF.